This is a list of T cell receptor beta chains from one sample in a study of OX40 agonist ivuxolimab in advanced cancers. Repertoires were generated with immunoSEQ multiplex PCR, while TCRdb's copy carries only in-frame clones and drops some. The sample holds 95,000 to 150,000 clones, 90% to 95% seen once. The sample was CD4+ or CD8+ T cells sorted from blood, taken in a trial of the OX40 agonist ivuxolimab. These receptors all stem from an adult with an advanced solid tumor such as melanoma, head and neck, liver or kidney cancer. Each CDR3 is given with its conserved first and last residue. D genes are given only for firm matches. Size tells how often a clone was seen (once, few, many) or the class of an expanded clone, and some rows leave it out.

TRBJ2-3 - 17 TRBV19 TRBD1 TGTGCCAGTAGTAAAAATCCGACAGGGGGACTAACAGATACGCAGTATTTT CASSKNPTGGLTDTQYF
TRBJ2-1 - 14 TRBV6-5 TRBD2 TGTGCCAGCAGTTACTCGGGAGGGTACAATGAGCAGTTCTTC CASSYSGGYNEQFF
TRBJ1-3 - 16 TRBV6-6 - TGTGCCAGCAGTTACTACCCCCAGGCCTCTGGAAACACCATATATTTT CASSYYPQASGNTIYF
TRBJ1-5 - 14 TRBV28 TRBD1 TGTGCCAGCAGTTTTGGGACAGGGAATCAGCCCCAGCATTTT CASSFGTGNQPQHF
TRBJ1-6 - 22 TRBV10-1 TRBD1 TGCGCCACCCACCCAAGGCCCAAAGACCGACAGGGGGTTCCCTCTTATAATTCACCCCTCCACTTT CATHPRPKDRQGVPSYNSPLHF
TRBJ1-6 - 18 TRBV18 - TGTGCCAGCTCACCACTCAGGGAATCGAGCTCCTATAATTCACCCCTCCACTTT CASSPLRESSSYNSPLHF
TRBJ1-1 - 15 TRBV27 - TGTGCCAGCAGTTCCCGACAGGTCCTGAACACTGAAGCTTTCTTT CASSSRQVLNTEAFF
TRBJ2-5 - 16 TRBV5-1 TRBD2 TGCGCCAGCAGCTTGGATGGTAGCGGGATCACAGAGACCCAGTACTTC CASSLDGSGITETQYF
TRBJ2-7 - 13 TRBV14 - TGTGCCAGCAGCCCGACCGGAGCCCTCGAGCAGTACTTC CASSPTGALEQYF
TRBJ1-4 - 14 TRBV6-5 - TGTGCCAGCAGCCAGACAGGCGTTAATGAAAAACTGTTTTTT CASSQTGVNEKLFF
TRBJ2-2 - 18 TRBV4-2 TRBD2 TGTGCCAGCAGCCAAGTTGCGGGGGGGCTTTTGAACACCGGGGAGCTGTTTTTT CASSQVAGGLLNTGELFF
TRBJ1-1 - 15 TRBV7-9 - TGTGCCAGCAGCTTAGTTCCCGACAGGAACACTGAAGCTTTCTTT CASSLVPDRNTEAFF
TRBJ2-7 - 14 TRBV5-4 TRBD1 TGTGCCAGCAGCTATCGGACAGGGGCCAACGAGCAGTACTTC CASSYRTGANEQYF
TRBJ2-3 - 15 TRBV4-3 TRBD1 TGCGCCAGCAGCCGGGACAGGGCGAACACAGATACGCAGTATTTT CASSRDRANTDTQYF
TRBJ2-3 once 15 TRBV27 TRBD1 TGTGCCAGCAGTCCGTTGGGACGGGACAGAGATACGCAGTATTTT CASSPLGRDRDTQYF
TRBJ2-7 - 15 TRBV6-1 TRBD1 TGTGCCAGCAGGATCGGGGGGACAGGGGAGCACGAGCAGTACTTC CASRIGGTGEHEQYF
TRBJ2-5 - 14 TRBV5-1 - TGCGCCAGCAGCTTGCTAAGGGGAAAAGAGACCCAGTACTTC CASSLLRGKETQYF
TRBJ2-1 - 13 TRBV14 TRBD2 TGTGCCAGCAGAGATTCCGCTAGCGGGAGGGGGTTCTTC CASRDSASGRGFF
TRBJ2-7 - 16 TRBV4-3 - TGCGCCAGCAGCCATAGATGGGGACACACCTCCTACGAGCAGTACTTC CASSHRWGHTSYEQYF
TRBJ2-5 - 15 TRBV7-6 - TGTGCCAGCAGCTTAGTAGGGTCAGGGATTGAGACCCAGTACTTC CASSLVGSGIETQYF
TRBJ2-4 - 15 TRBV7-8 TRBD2 TGTGCCAGCAGCATCACCGACCCCGGGGGGGACATTCAGTACTTC CASSITDPGGDIQYF
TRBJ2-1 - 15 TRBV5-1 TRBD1 TGCGCCAGCAGCTTGGAGGGACAGGGGGCGCGGGAGCAGTTCTTC CASSLEGQGAREQFF
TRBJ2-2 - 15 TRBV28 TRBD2 TGTGCCAGCAGGACCCCGGGACTAGCTGTCGGGGAGCTGTTTTTT CASRTPGLAVGELFF
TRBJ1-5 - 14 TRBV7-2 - TGTGCCAGCAGCTTAGACAGGGCCAATCAGCCCCAGCATTTT CASSLDRANQPQHF
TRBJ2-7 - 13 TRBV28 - TGTGCCAGCAGCCGGGGTTGGAACTACGAGCAGTACTTC CASSRGWNYEQYF
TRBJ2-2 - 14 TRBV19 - TGTGCCAGTAGTCCTCAGGGGCTCACCGGGGAGCTGTTTTTT CASSPQGLTGELFF
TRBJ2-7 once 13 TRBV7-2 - TGTGCCAGCAAGGTGTCAGAGACCTACGAGCAGTACTTC CASKVSETYEQYF
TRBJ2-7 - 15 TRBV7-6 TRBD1 TGTGCCAGCAGCTACCAGACAGGGGAGACCTACGAGCAGTACTTC CASSYQTGETYEQYF
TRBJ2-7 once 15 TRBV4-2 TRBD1 TGTGCCAGCAGCCAGGTGACAGGGGCGGCGTACGAGCAGTACTTC CASSQVTGAAYEQYF
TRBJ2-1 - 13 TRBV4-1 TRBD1 TGCGCCAGCAGATGGACAGGGGACAATGAGCAGTTCTTC CASRWTGDNEQFF
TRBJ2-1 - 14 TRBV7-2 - TGTGCCAGCAGCTTAGTACGGGGCCTCAGTGAGCAGTTCTTC CASSLVRGLSEQFF
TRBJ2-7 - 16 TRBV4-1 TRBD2 TGCGCCAGCAGCCCCCTCGGCGGGGGATTACCCTACGAGCAGTACTTC CASSPLGGGLPYEQYF
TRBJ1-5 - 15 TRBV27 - TGTGCCAGCAGTTTATTTGGGGCGGGGAATCAGCCCCAGCATTTT CASSLFGAGNQPQHF
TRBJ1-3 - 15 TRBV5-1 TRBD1 TGCGCCAGCAGCCGACAGGGAGTTTCTGGAAACACCATATATTTT CASSRQGVSGNTIYF
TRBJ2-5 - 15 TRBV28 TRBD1 TGTGCCAGCAGTTTATTGGGACAGGGTCGAGAGACCCAGTACTTC CASSLLGQGRETQYF
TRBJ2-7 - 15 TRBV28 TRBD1 TGTGCCAGCAGTCCGCCGGGACAGATGACGATTGAGCAGTACTTC CASSPPGQMTIEQYF
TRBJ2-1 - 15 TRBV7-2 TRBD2 TGTGCCAGCAGCCCCCATAGCGGGGGCCGGAATGAGCAGTTCTTC CASSPHSGGRNEQFF
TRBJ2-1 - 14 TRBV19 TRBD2 TGTGCCAGTCGTACTAGCGGGAACTACAATGAGCAGTTCTTC CASRTSGNYNEQFF
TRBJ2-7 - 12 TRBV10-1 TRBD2 TGCGCCCGCCCCCATTCCGGGGGGGAGCAGTACTTC CARPHSGGEQYF
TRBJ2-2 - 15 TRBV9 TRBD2 TGTGCCAGCAGCGTAGCCAGCGGGAGCACCGGGGAGCTGTTTTTT CASSVASGSTGELFF
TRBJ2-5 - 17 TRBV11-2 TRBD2 TGTGCCAGCAGCGAGGGAGGTCGGGGGGACGCACTGGAGACCCAGTACTTC CASSEGGRGDALETQYF
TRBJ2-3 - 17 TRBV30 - TGTGCCTGGAGTCCACTAATCGGCGGAACTAGCACAGATACGCAGTATTTT CAWSPLIGGTSTDTQYF
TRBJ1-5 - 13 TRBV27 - TGTGCCAGCAGTTTAAGCCGCAATCAGCCCCAGCATTTT CASSLSRNQPQHF
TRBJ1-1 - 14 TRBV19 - TGTGCCAGTAGGGAGGGTCGATTGGGAACTGAAGCTTTCTTT CASREGRLGTEAFF
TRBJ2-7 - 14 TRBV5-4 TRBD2 TGTGCCAGCAGCCCCAATAGCGGGGCACACGAGCAGTACTTC CASSPNSGAHEQYF
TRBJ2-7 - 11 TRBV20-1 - TGCAGTGCCAGGGACTCTTACGAGCAGTACTTC CSARDSYEQYF
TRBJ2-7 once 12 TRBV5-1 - TGCGCCAGCAGGGTTAGAGGCGACGAGCAGTACTTC CASRVRGDEQYF
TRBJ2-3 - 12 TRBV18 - TGTGCCAGCTCGGGGCTTCGAGATACGCAGTATTTT CASSGLRDTQYF
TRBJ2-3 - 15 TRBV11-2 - TGTGCCAGCAGCTTAGGGGTCGGGGTCGCAGATACGCAGTATTTT CASSLGVGVADTQYF
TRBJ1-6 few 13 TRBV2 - TGTGCCAGCAGTGAAGAATTTACTTCCACCCTCCACTTT CASSEEFTSTLHF
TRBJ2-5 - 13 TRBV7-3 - TGTGCCAGCAGCCAAGACCGCCAAGAGACCCAGTACTTC CASSQDRQETQYF
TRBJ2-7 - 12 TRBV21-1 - TGTGCCAGCACCGACATTGGGTACGAGCAGTACTTC CASTDIGYEQYF
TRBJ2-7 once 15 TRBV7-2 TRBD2 TGTGCCAGCAGCCTCACCCCTAGCGGGAGTTACGAGCAGTACTTC CASSLTPSGSYEQYF